The clone carrying this T cell receptor (beta chain) was observed a few times. Its antigen remains unidentified. This sample is part of a study of T cells after yellow fever vaccination. Broader study findings: Booster samples showed a return of most primary-vaccination clones (roughly 96% CD4, about 88% CD8). Clonotypes shared by both compartments, CD4 and CD8, made up a small share.

The 5'RACE template-switching step produced TCR cDNA and added a universal primer site and UMIs. TCRdb independently ran MiXCR on the 5' RACE reads; one entry per CDR3 protein. The top ten hold more than 13% of the sample, which has 500,000 to 700,000 distinct CDR3 sequences, roughly 21% seen once. This CDR3 has 13 residues. Germline V gene lookup returns CDR1 LNHDA and CDR2 SQIVND (reference sequence). V lost 0 bases and J lost 8, with 10 bases in between. The chain joins TRBV19 to TRBJ1-2, with a weak D call TRBD1 (5 bases). Sequences were derived from PBMCs, sampled 15 days after the yellow fever booster vaccination. This clonotype originated in a young man who received the YFV17D yellow fever vaccine. Here the CDR3 DNA reads TGTGCCAGTAGTATAGAAGGGGCGAGGGGCTACACCTTC. Its translation is CASSIEGARGYTF.